The 18 T cell receptor beta chains below were found in one sample sequenced in a study of blood T cell repertoires in COVID-19. Sequencing was performed with immunoSEQ multiplex PCR; in TCRdb, only in-frame clones are kept and a portion is missing. The top ten clones hold 3.5% to 4% of a sample with about 250,000 clones, over 85% of them seen once. The sample taken for sequencing was PBMCs or T cells enriched from blood (not recorded which). These receptors came from a woman in her twenties or thirties with acute COVID-19.

The chain joins TRBV19 to TRBJ1-5; tentative D call: TRBD1 (6 bases). Germline V gives CDR1 LNHDA, CDR2 SQIVND (reference sequence). V lost 1 base and J lost 6, with 22 bases in between. There are 18 residues in the CDR3. CDR3 sequence reads: CASSIAGSEQGWIQPQHF. DNA of the CDR3: TGTGCCAGTAGTATAGCCGGGTCTGAGCAGGGGTGGATTCAGCCCCAGCATTTT.

CDR3 nucleotide sequence: TGCAGCGCAGGACAGGGCCTTAATTCACCCCTCCACTTT. It codes for CSAGQGLNSPLHF. V usage is TRBV29-1 and J usage is TRBJ1-6, with TRBD1 matching over 8 bases. This CDR3 spans 13 amino acids. Germline V CDR1 and CDR2: SQVTM, ANQGSEA. V was pared by 7 bases and J by 6 bases, with 5 bases of the junction left unmatched.

The chain recombines TRBV4-2 with TRBJ1-3, with TRBD1 identical over 7 bases. This CDR3 has 14 amino acids. The J segment lost 2 bases and the V segment lost 3 bases, leaving 1 base of the junction unmatched. Germline CDR1 and CDR2: LGHNA and YNFKEQ. DNA for the CDR3: TGTGCCAGCAGCCACGACAGGGCTGGAAACACCATATATTTT. This codes for CASSHDRAGNTIYF.

The CDR3 here is CSAQAYNEQFF. CDR3 DNA: TGCAGTGCACAGGCCTACAATGAGCAGTTCTTC. The chain links TRBV20-1 to TRBJ2-1, with D maybe TRBD1 (5 bases). Trimming took 6 bases from V and 2 from J, leaving 5 bases between them. Germline CDR1 reads DFQATT; CDR2 reads SNEGSKA (reference sequence). This CDR3 is built from 11 residues.

The V gene is TRBV18, the J gene TRBJ1-4, with D uncertain. Germline CDR1 KGHSH, CDR2 LQKENI. Trimming pared 3 bases from V and 5 bases from J, leaving 7 bases between. CDR3 length: 13 amino acids. The CDR3 reads CASSPPQNEKLFF. CDR3 DNA sequence: TGTGCCAGCTCACCCCCCCAGAATGAAAAACTGTTTTTT.

The CDR3 spells CASSGRNTEAFF. The DNA of the CDR3 is TGTGCCAGCAGTGGCAGGAACACTGAAGCTTTCTTT. The V gene is TRBV28, the J gene TRBJ1-1; unclear D gene. This CDR3 region has 12 residues. V was pared by 5 bases and J by 1 base, with 5 bases between. The germline CDR1 and CDR2 sequences are MDHEN and SYDVKM.

The V call is TRBV7-9, the J call TRBJ2-1; TRBD1 aligns across 7 bases. V shed 2 bases and J 3 bases; nucleotides not matched to a gene: 4. The CDR3 sequence is 15 residues long. CDR1 and CDR2 (germline): SEHNR, FQNEAQ (reference sequence). The CDR3: CASSLIGGSYNEQFF. DNA of the CDR3: TGTGCCAGCAGCTTAATAGGGGGCAGCTACAATGAGCAGTTCTTC.

The count of this clone is one. The chain uses TRBV2 and TRBJ2-5, with 9 positions matching TRBD1. Germline V lookup: CDR1 SNHLY, CDR2 FYNNEI. The CDR3 totals 15 residues. With 6 bases clipped from V and 2 bases from J, the junction kept 7 bases outside the gene matches. CDR3 protein: CASRVDRGHQETQYF. The DNA of the CDR3 is TGTGCCAGCAGGGTGGACAGGGGCCATCAAGAGACCCAGTACTTC.

V usage is TRBV6-4 and J usage is TRBJ2-1; 7 nucleotides match TRBD2. V was pared by 4 bases and J by 8 bases, with 11 bases of the junction left unmatched. The CDR3 contains 15 residues. Germline loops: CDR1 MRHNA, CDR2 SNTAGT. The CDR3 is CASSGAAGGGYEQFF. In DNA form, the CDR3 reads TGTGCCAGCAGTGGGGCCGCCGGCGGGGGTTATGAGCAGTTCTTC.

This clone was observed a few times. The chain links TRBV25-1 to TRBJ2-3, with a possible D match to TRBD2 (6 bases). CDR1 MGHDK and CDR2 SYGVNS come from the germline V gene. The CDR3 runs to 16 residues. V was shortened by 0 bases and J by 7 bases, with 17 bases between the two germline ends. The CDR3 coding sequence is TGTGCCAGCAGTGAATATGGAGGGCCTATGAGAAATACGCAGTATTTT. Its translation is CASSEYGGPMRNTQYF.

V gene TRBV15 combines with J gene TRBJ1-4, with a tentative D call TRBD1 (6 bases). V lost 4 bases to trimming and J lost 2 bases, with 11 bases between them. CDR3 length equals 15 residues. Germline V gene lookup returns CDR1 LNHNV and CDR2 YYDKDF (reference sequence). The CDR3 region is CATSIQGRTNEKLFF. Written as DNA, the CDR3 is TGTGCCACCAGCATACAGGGCAGGACTAATGAAAAACTGTTTTTT.

The rearrangement uses TRBV7-2 and TRBJ1-2; TRBD1 matches 9 bases. The J segment lost 8 bases and the V segment lost 3 bases, leaving 10 bases of the junction unmatched. This CDR3 is built from 15 residues. CDR1 and CDR2 (germline): SGHTA, FQGNSA. CDR3 protein: CASSFRTGEMGGYTF. DNA for the CDR3: TGTGCCAGCAGCTTCCGGACAGGGGAGATGGGCGGCTACACCTTC. Full variable domain (missing parts from reference TRBV7-2 and TRBJ1-2): GAGVSQSPSNKVTEKGKDVELRCDPISGHTALYWYRQSLGQGLEFLIYFQGNSAPDKSGLPSDRFSAERTGGSVSTLTIQRTQQEDSAVYLCASSFRTGEMGGYTFGSGTRLTVV.

The chain links TRBV4-3 to TRBJ1-1, with a possible D match to TRBD1 (6 bases). This CDR3 region has 15 residues. The germline CDR1 and CDR2 sequences are LGHNA and YSLEER. V was clipped by 5 bases and J by 6 bases, with 19 bases between them. The CDR3 DNA reads as TGCGCCAGCAGCTCACAGGGTCCTATCGGGGCTGAAGCTTTCTTT. Amino acids: CASSSQGPIGAEAFF.

The chain joins TRBV7-9 to TRBJ1-2, with 10 bases identical to TRBD1. CDR3 size: 15 residues. The germline CDR1 and CDR2 sequences are SEHNR and FQNEAQ (reference sequence). The J segment lost 4 bases and the V segment lost 2 bases, leaving 4 bases of the junction unmatched. The CDR3 coding sequence is TGTGCCAGCAGCTTAAGGGACAGGGGTGGCTATGGCTACACCTTC. Translated: CASSLRDRGGYGYTF. Complete variable domain (other parts from reference TRBV7-9 and TRBJ1-2): DTGVSQNPRHKITKRGQNVTFRCDPISEHNRLYWYRQTLGQGPEFLTYFQNEAQLEKSRLLSDRFSAERPKGSFSTLEIQRTEQGDSAMYLCASSLRDRGGYGYTFGSGTRLTVV.

V is TRBV12-3 or TRBV12-4 and J is TRBJ1-3, with 9 bases matching TRBD1. The CDR3 is made up of 12 amino acids. With 5 bases clipped from V and 7 bases from J, the junction kept 0 bases outside the gene matches. For the CDR3, the DNA is TGTGCCAGCAGTGGACAGGGGAACACCATATATTTT. Amino acids: CASSGQGNTIYF.

J is TRBJ1-2 and V is TRBV6-1, with TRBD1 matching 9 bases. V lost 3 bases and J lost 7; bases outside the gene matches: 9. The CDR3 is 15 residues long. Germline V gene sequence: CDR1 MNHNS, CDR2 SASEGT. DNA of the CDR3: TGTGCCAGCAGTGATTTCCGGGACAGGGCTTCTGGCTACACCTTC. This translates into CASSDFRDRASGYTF.

This chain links TRBV5-1 with TRBJ2-3, with a weak D call TRBD1 (7 bases). In germline, CDR1 is SGHRS, CDR2 YFSETQ. Trimming stripped 1 base from V and 8 bases from J, with 17 bases between. This CDR3 contains 15 residues. The CDR3 nucleotides read TGCGCCAGCAGCTTGAGCCAGGGGGGCTTGGGTACGCAGTATTTT. This encodes CASSLSQGGLGTQYF. Using reference TRBV5-1 and TRBJ2-3 for the parts outside the CDR3, the full variable domain is KAGVTQTPRYLIKTRGQQVTLSCSPISGHRSVSWYQQTPGQGLQFLFEYFSETQRNKGNFPGRFSGRQFSNSRSEMNVSTLELGDSALYLCASSLSQGGLGTQYFGPGTRLTVL.

This clone has a handful of counts. The chain employs TRBV13 and TRBJ1-5, with a possible D match to TRBD1 (6 bases). V lost 5 bases and J lost 7, with 9 bases in between. The CDR3 contains 12 residues. Germline loops: CDR1 PRHDT, CDR2 FYEKMQ (reference sequence). CDR3 bases: TGTGCCAGCAGCCAGGGGAACCAGCCCCAGCATTTT. This translates into CASSQGNQPQHF.